This entry lists 17 T cell receptor beta chains sequenced from one sample in a study of shared clonotypes between healthy human individuals (dated by TCRdb to about 2020). Library construction relied on the immunoSEQ multiplex PCR assay. Entries here come from immuneACCESS through TCRdb and include only in-frame sequences with V and J called. Some clones fail to appear in such tables; in the studies checked, an unresolved V gene covers under half of the shortfall, and the cause of the remainder is unknown. The sample records about 1,800,000 clones, about 95% of which are singletons. The top ten hold less than 1.5% of the sample. For the CD8 naive samples, CD45RO-negative cells were positively selected for CCR7, yielding a CD45RA+CCR7+ population from which TemRA cells were excluded. Input material: naive CD8+ T cells sorted from blood. Sample cell subset or site, as interpreted from the label and publication: CD45RA+CCR7+. The receptor source for this set is a young man in good health.

This chain joins TRBV6-5 and TRBJ1-2; TRBD1 matches at 8 bases. The CDR3 has 14 residues. Germline CDR1 reads MNHEY; CDR2 reads SVGAGI. V gave up 5 bases and J gave up 7 bases; unmatched junction bases: 9. CDR3 sequence (DNA): TGTGCCAGCAGTCCGGGACAGGACATCGGTGGCTACACCTTC. Protein product: CASSPGQDIGGYTF.

The chain combines TRBV6-5 with TRBJ2-1, with D possibly TRBD1 on 6 matching bases. The CDR3 loop spans 12 amino acids. V lost 5 bases and J 5 bases, leaving 7 bases between the germline ends. CDR1 and CDR2 from the germline V gene are MNHEY and SVGAGI. The CDR3 spells CASSKGDNEQFF. CDR3 coding DNA: TGTGCCAGCAGTAAGGGGGACAATGAGCAGTTCTTC.

Of note for this clone: Other DNA sequences within the sample encode an identical CDR3. The V gene is TRBV29-1, the J gene TRBJ2-2, with a possible D match to TRBD1 (6 bases). This CDR3 contains 12 residues. The V gene lost 4 bases and the J gene lost 4 bases, with 7 bases spanning the gap. Germline CDR1 and CDR2: SQVTM and ANQGSEA. CDR3 protein: CSVAQGTGELFF. DNA of the CDR3: TGCAGCGTTGCACAGGGCACCGGGGAGCTGTTTTTT.

The J gene is TRBJ1-1, the V gene TRBV11-2; no firm D call. Trimming took off 3 bases at V and 10 bases at J, with 15 bases between the two ends. Germline CDR1 SGHAT, CDR2 FQNNGV. CDR3 length: 13 amino acids. CDR3 DNA: TGTGCCAGCAGCTTTCGACGGTCGGACGTAGCTTTCTTT. This codes for CASSFRRSDVAFF.

This clone occurred once. V usage is TRBV29-1 and J usage is TRBJ2-1, with 9 bases aligning to TRBD1. CDR1 SQVTM and CDR2 ANQGSEA come from the germline V gene. The CDR3 has 17 amino acids. Germline trimming cut 0 bases from V and 5 bases from J; bases unmatched to any gene: 11. The CDR3 here is CSVEDLGTGKGNNEQFF. CDR3 nucleotides: TGCAGCGTTGAAGACCTCGGGACAGGGAAAGGGAACAATGAGCAGTTCTTC.

This rearrangement joins TRBV18 to TRBJ2-1, with TRBD1 matching over 12 bases. J lost 8 bases, V lost 1 base, and 6 bases had no gene match. Germline CDR1 and CDR2: KGHSH and LQKENI. This CDR3 spans 16 amino acids. The CDR3 nucleotides are TGTGCCAGCTCACCACGGGACAGGGGGCGAATTGATGAGCAGTTCTTC. Translation gives CASSPRDRGRIDEQFF.

The chain recombines TRBV6-5 with TRBJ1-1; D uncertain. This CDR3 contains 13 residues. The ends were cut back, 0 bases at V and 6 bases at J, with 8 bases in the middle. Germline lookup yields CDR1 MNHEY and CDR2 SVGAGI. CDR3 nucleotide sequence: TGTGCCAGCAGTTACTCAAACCCATCTGAAGCTTTCTTT. It codes for CASSYSNPSEAFF.

The V gene is TRBV30, the J gene TRBJ2-7; a possible D gene is TRBD1 (6 bases). CDR1 and CDR2 (germline): GTSNPN, SVGIG (reference sequence). Between the trimmed V and J ends, which lost 8 bases and 2 bases, there was a span of 19 bases. This CDR3 is built from 14 residues. CDR3 DNA: TGTGCCGTTATGATTCCAGGGGTAACCTACGAGCAGTACTTC. It translates to CAVMIPGVTYEQYF.

Concerning this clone itself: The sample has other DNA sequences that encode this CDR3 too. The V call is TRBV2, the J call TRBJ1-5; D is undetermined. The ends were cut back, 2 bases at V and 2 bases at J, with 10 bases in the middle. Germline CDR1 and CDR2: SNHLY and FYNNEI. The CDR3 has 15 residues. CDR3 sequence (DNA): TGTGCCAGCAGTGAAAAGGGCTTCGGCAATCAGCCCCAGCATTTT. Residues: CASSEKGFGNQPQHF.

In its sample, this clone was seen once. The chain has TRBV28 and TRBJ2-2, with 9 bases matching TRBD1. The J segment lost 3 bases and the V segment lost 7 bases, leaving 3 bases of the junction unmatched. From germline, CDR1 is MDHEN and CDR2 SYDVKM. CDR3 length: 14 residues. In DNA, the CDR3 is TGTGCCAGCAAGTGGACAGGGGACACCGGGGAGCTGTTTTTT. Translated: CASKWTGDTGELFF.

The chain joins TRBV4-1 to TRBJ2-2, with TRBD2 matching 12 bases. V was pared by 0 bases and J by 2 bases, with 7 bases of the junction left unmatched. The length of the CDR3 is 19 residues. Germline V CDR1 and CDR2: MGHRA, YSYEKL. CDR3 in amino acids: CASSQDPLLAGGNTGELFF. In DNA, the CDR3 is TGCGCCAGCAGCCAAGACCCCTTACTAGCGGGGGGAAACACCGGGGAGCTGTTTTTT.

This rearrangement joins TRBV5-8 to TRBJ2-1; D is unclear. Trimming took 1 base from V and 10 from J, leaving 12 bases between them. Germline V gene lookup returns CDR1 SGHTS and CDR2 YDEGEE. This CDR3 spans 13 amino acids. The CDR3: CASSLRLASEQFF. CDR3 in DNA: TGTGCCAGCAGCTTGAGGCTGGCCTCCGAGCAGTTCTTC.

CDR3 DNA sequence: TGTGCCAGCAGCTTGACGAGAGGGGGAATATTCGGTGAGCAGTTCTTC. Translated, it gives CASSLTRGGIFGEQFF. The chain couples TRBV5-6 to TRBJ2-1, with a tentative D call TRBD1 (6 bases). Trimming cost V 1 base and J 9 bases, with 20 bases left between them. Germline values: CDR1 SGHDT, CDR2 YYEEEE. The CDR3 is 16 amino acids.

The chain is built from TRBV13 and TRBJ2-7, with TRBD1 identical over 7 bases. The junction had 5 bases not matched to a gene; V was cut back by 4 bases and J by 2 bases. Germline V gene sequence: CDR1 PRHDT, CDR2 FYEKMQ (reference sequence). CDR3 size: 14 residues. CDR3 nucleotides: TGTGCCAGCAGCTATCGGCAGGGGGCCTACGAGCAGTACTTC. Amino acid sequence: CASSYRQGAYEQYF.

This clone was detected only once. This chain uses TRBV4-1 with TRBJ1-4, with 7 bases aligning to TRBD1. The CDR3 loop spans 13 amino acids. V shed 4 bases and J 8 bases; nucleotides not matched to a gene: 4. In germline, CDR1 is MGHRA, CDR2 YSYEKL. In DNA, the CDR3 is TGCGCCAGCAGCCCCCGGGACAGAGAAAAACTGTTTTTT. Translating gives CASSPRDREKLFF.

The CDR3 protein is CAISVEGTDGYTF. In nucleotides, the CDR3 is TGTGCCATCAGTGTAGAGGGAACGGATGGCTACACCTTC. The chain recombines TRBV10-3 with TRBJ1-2; the D is unclear. Germline V gene sequence: CDR1 ENHRY, CDR2 SYGVKD. V was shortened by 4 bases and J by 6 bases, with 12 bases between the two germline ends. The CDR3 contains 13 residues.

For this clone: Germline is not matched at one junction end, which may reflect a read error. The chain links TRBV7-7 to TRBJ2-3, with D perhaps matching TRBD2 (6 bases). This CDR3 contains 12 residues. In germline, CDR1 is SSHAT, CDR2 FNYEAQ (reference sequence). This chain's CDR3 is CASSSPGVPWYF. In DNA, the CDR3 is TGTGCTAGCAGCTCTCCGGGGGTGCCTTGGTATTTT.